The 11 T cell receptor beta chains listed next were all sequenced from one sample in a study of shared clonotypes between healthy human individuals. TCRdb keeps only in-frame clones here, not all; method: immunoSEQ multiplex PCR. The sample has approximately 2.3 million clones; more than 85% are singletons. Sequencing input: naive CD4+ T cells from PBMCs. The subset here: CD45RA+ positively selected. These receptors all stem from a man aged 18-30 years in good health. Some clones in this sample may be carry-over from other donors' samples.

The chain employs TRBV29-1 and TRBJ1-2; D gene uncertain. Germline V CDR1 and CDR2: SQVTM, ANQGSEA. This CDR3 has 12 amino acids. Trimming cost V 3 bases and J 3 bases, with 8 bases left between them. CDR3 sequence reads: CSVDPGYYGYTF. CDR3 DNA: TGCAGCGTTGACCCAGGTTACTATGGCTACACCTTC.

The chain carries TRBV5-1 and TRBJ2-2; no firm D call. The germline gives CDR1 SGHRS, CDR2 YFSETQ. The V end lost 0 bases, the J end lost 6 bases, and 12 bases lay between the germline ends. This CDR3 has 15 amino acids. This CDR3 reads CASSLGVLQSGELFF. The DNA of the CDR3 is TGCGCCAGCAGCTTGGGGGTTCTTCAGTCCGGGGAGCTGTTTTTT.

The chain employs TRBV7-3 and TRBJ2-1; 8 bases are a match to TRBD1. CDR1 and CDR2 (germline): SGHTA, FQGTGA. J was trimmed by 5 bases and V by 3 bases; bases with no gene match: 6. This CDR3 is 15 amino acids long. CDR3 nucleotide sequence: TGTGCCAGCAGCTTGTGGACAGGGCAGAACAATGAGCAGTTCTTC. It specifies CASSLWTGQNNEQFF. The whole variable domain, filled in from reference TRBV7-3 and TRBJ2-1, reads GAGVSQTPSNKVTEKGKYVELRCDPISGHTALYWYRQSLGQGPEFLIYFQGTGAADDSGLPNDRFFAVRPEGSVSTLKIQRTERGDSAVYLCASSLWTGQNNEQFFGPGTRLTVL.

CDR3 region: CASSRGGITIAEAFF. CDR3 DNA: TGCGCCAGCAGCCGTGGGGGGATCACGATCGCTGAAGCTTTCTTT. The V gene is TRBV5-1, the J gene TRBJ1-1; D might be TRBD1 (5 bases). This CDR3 is 15 amino acids long. The germline V gene encodes CDR1 SGHRS and CDR2 YFSETQ. Deletions cut 4 bases from V and 6 bases from J, with 19 bases between.

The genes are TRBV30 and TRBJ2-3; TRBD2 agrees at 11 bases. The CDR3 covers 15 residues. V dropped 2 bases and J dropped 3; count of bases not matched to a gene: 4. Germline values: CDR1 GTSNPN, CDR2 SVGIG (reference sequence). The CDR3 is CAWSLVAGGTDTQYF. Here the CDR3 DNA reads TGTGCCTGGAGTCTTGTAGCGGGAGGGACAGATACGCAGTATTTT.

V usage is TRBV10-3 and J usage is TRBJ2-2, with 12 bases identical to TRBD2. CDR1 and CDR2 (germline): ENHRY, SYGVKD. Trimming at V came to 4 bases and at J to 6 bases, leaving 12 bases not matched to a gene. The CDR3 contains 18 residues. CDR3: CAISATSGRIITAGELFF. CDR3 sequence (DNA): TGTGCCATCAGTGCAACTAGCGGGAGGATCATAACCGCCGGGGAGCTGTTTTTT.

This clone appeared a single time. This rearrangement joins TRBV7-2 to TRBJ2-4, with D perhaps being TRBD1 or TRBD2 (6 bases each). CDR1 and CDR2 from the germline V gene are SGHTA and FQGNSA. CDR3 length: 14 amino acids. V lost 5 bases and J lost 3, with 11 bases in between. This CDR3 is CASSPRGDKNIQYF. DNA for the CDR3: TGTGCCAGCAGCCCAAGGGGGGACAAAAACATTCAGTACTTC.

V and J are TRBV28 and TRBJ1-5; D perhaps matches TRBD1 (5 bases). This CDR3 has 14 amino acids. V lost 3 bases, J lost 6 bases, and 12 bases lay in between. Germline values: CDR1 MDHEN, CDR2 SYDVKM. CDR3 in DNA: TGTGCCAGCAGTTTTTTAGGGGAGGTTCAGCCCCAGCATTTT. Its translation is CASSFLGEVQPQHF.

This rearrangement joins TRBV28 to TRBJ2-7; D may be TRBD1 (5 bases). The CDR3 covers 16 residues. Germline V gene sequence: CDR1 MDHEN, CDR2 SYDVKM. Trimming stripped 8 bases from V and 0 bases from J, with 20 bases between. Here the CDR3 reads CASLPTTVRSSYEQYF. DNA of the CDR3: TGTGCCAGCCTCCCAACGACAGTCCGGAGCTCCTACGAGCAGTACTTC.

The CDR3 here is CASRYRESYNEQFF. The DNA of the CDR3 is TGTGCCAGCAGATATCGGGAGTCCTACAATGAGCAGTTCTTC. The genes are TRBV6-6 and TRBJ2-1; D possibly corresponds to TRBD2 (6 bases). CDR3 size: 14 residues. Trimming shortened V by 6 bases and J by 1 base, and 10 bases separated the two germline ends. The germline CDR1 and CDR2 sequences are MNHNY and SVGAGI (reference sequence).

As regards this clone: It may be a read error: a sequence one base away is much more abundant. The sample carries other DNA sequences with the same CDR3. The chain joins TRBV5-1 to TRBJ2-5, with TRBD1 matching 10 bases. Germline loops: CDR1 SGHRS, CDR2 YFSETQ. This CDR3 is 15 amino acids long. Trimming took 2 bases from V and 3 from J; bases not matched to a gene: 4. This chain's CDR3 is CASSLAGTGEETQYF. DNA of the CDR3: TGCGCCAGCAGCTTAGCCGGGACAGGGGAAGAGACCCAGTACTTC.